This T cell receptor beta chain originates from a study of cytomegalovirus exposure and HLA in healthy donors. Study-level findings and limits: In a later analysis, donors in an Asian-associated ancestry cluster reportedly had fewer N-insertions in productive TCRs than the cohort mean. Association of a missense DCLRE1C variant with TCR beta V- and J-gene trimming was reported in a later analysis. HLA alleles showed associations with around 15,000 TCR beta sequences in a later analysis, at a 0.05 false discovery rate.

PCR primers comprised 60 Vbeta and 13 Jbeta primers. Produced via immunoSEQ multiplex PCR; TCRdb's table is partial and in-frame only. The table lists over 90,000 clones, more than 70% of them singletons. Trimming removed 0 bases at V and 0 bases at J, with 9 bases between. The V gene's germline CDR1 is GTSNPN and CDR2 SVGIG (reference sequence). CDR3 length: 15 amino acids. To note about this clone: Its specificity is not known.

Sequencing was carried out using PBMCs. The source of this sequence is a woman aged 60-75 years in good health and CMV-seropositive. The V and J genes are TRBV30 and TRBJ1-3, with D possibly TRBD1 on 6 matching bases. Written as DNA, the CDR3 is TGTGCCTGGAGTGTTGTGACAGGCTCTGGAAACACCATATATTTT. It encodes CAWSVVTGSGNTIYF.